One and the same sample provided the 10 T cell receptor beta chains below, sequenced in a study of persistence of HIV-infected CD4 T cells. The stimulus was an HIV-1 Gag 15-mer peptide pool, 0.95 to 1 ug/peptide/mL. CD40L-negative CD69-negative CD45RO-high memory CD4+ T cells were sorted as populations depleted of antigen-responding cells. Sequencing used immunoSEQ version 4 in survey mode. Sequenced by immunoSEQ multiplex PCR; TCRdb stores in-frame clones only, minus some. Of roughly 32,000 clones listed, 80% to 90% are singletons. Their recognized antigens are unknown. Sequencing used CD4+ T cells sorted from PBMCs after roughly 17-hour stimulation, obtained from a patient who received antiretroviral therapy. The receptors originated from an adult woman with HIV who was CMV-seropositive.

V is TRBV23-1 and J is TRBJ2-5, with 8 bases fitting TRBD2. TRBV23-1 is treated as an ORF (open reading frame) with a function not yet certain. This CDR3 is built from 18 residues. The V gene end was trimmed by 2 bases and the J gene end by 4 bases; junction bases not matched to a gene: 15. The CDR3 bases are TGCGCCAGCAGTCAACTAGAGAGACCGGGACTAGTGAGAGAGACCCAGTACTTC. This encodes CASSQLERPGLVRETQYF.

This chain links TRBV6-6 with TRBJ1-6; weak D call: TRBD1 (6 bases). This CDR3 comprises 17 residues. Germline assignment: CDR1 MNHNY and CDR2 SVGAGI (reference sequence). Trimming left V 5 bases short and J 4 bases short, with 18 bases between. CDR3 sequence: CASSHSPGQFYNSPLHF. CDR3 nucleotide sequence: TGTGCCAGCAGTCATTCGCCGGGACAATTTTATAATTCACCCCTCCACTTT.

This chain links TRBV13 with TRBJ2-3; TRBD2 is a possible D gene (6 bases). Germline assignment: CDR1 PRHDT and CDR2 FYEKMQ (reference sequence). The length of the CDR3 is 15 residues. V lost 2 bases and J 0 bases, leaving 9 bases between the germline ends. CDR3 nucleotide sequence: TGTGCCAGCAGCTTACGGGCGGGGAGCACAGATACGCAGTATTTT. Protein product: CASSLRAGSTDTQYF. Complete variable domain (other parts from reference TRBV13 and TRBJ2-3): AAGVIQSPRHLIKEKRETATLKCYPIPRHDTVYWYQQGPGQDPQFLISFYEKMQSDKGSIPDRFSAQQFSDYHSELNMSSLELGDSALYFCASSLRAGSTDTQYFGPGTRLTVL.

This sequence joins TRBV30 and TRBJ1-3, with TRBD1 identical over 7 bases. Per the germline V gene, CDR1 is GTSNPN and CDR2 is SVGIG (reference sequence). This CDR3 has 15 amino acids. V gave up 5 bases and J gave up 0 bases; unmatched junction bases: 7. The CDR3 DNA reads as TGTGCCTGGGGGGGACAGTATACCTCTGGAAACACCATATATTTT. Translation gives CAWGGQYTSGNTIYF.

V and J are TRBV29-1 and TRBJ2-1, with D tentatively TRBD2 (6 bases). Looked up from germline, CDR1 is SQVTM and CDR2 is ANQGSEA. V gave up 5 bases and J gave up 8 bases, with 16 bases separating them. The CDR3 has 13 residues. CDR3 nucleotides: TGCAGCGTTCTATCGGGACTTACCGATGAGCAGTTCTTC. Translating it yields CSVLSGLTDEQFF.

The chain has TRBV19 and TRBJ1-1; 7 bases fit TRBD1. Unmatched junction bases numbered 5, after V lost 3 bases and J lost 7 bases. The germline V gene has CDR1 LNHDA and CDR2 SQIVND (reference sequence). The CDR3 totals 13 residues. The CDR3 nucleotides are TGTGCCAGTAGTATCGATACAGGGGATGAAGCTTTCTTT. It is translated as CASSIDTGDEAFF.

Remarks on this clone: Other DNA sequences in the sample encode the same CDR3. V is TRBV5-1 and J is TRBJ2-2; the match to TRBD2 covers 11 bases. This CDR3 region has 15 residues. Germline V gives CDR1 SGHRS, CDR2 YFSETQ. The V and J ends lost 5 bases and 1 base, in that order; junction bases with no gene match: 1. Written as DNA, the CDR3 is TGCGCCAGCAGGCTAGCGGGAGGGAACACCGGGGAGCTGTTTTTT. This codes for CASRLAGGNTGELFF.

V usage is TRBV2 and J usage is TRBJ2-6, with no clear D. CDR3 length equals 15 residues. Trimming removed 4 bases at V and 3 bases at J, with 10 bases between. Germline CDR1 is SNHLY and CDR2 is FYNNEI. The CDR3 DNA reads as TGTGCCAGCAGTGCCTCAGTCGGTGGGGCCAACGTCCTGACTTTC. It translates to CASSASVGGANVLTF. Full variable domain (rest looked up from reference TRBV2 and TRBJ2-6): EPEVTQTPSHQVTQMGQEVILRCVPISNHLYFYWYRQILGQKVEFLVSFYNNEISEKSEIFDDQFSVERPDGSNFTLKIRSTKLEDSAMYFCASSASVGGANVLTFGAGSRLTVL.

Regarding this clone: An end of the junction differs from the germline gene, which may be a read error. The rearrangement links TRBV5-1 to TRBJ1-2; possibly TRBD1 for D (6 bases). Germline CDR1 is SGHRS and CDR2 is YFSETQ. The CDR3 has 13 amino acids. In DNA form, the CDR3 reads TGCGCCAGCAGTTTGGACAGCCAGCTGGGCTACACCTTC. Translation: CASSLDSQLGYTF.

The V call is TRBV28, the J call TRBJ1-6, with D unresolved. Looked up from germline, CDR1 is MDHEN and CDR2 is SYDVKM. This CDR3 has 13 residues. Trimming removed 6 bases from V and 10 bases from J, with 13 bases in between. CDR3 residues: CASSPPRSSPLHF. The CDR3 DNA sequence: TGTGCCAGCAGCCCACCGAGGTCATCACCCCTCCACTTT.